Included here is one T cell receptor beta chain sequence, with context. Its antigen is undetermined. This record comes from a study of cytomegalovirus exposure and HLA in healthy donors. Turning to the study itself: Within the Caucasian-associated ancestry cluster were around 81% of the approximately 400 genotyped donors.

With 60 Vbeta and 13 Jbeta primers, the PCR was carried out. This table comes from immunoSEQ multiplex PCR, and its TCRdb copy is limited to in-frame clones, with some not included. The sample lists approximately 210,000 clones, 79% seen once, with under 2% in the top ten. Study results and caveats: A later analysis reportedly identified an Asian-associated ancestry cluster as carrying fewer N-insertions than the approximately 620-donor mean. When analyzed later, a missense DCLRE1C variant was found to be linked to TCR beta V- and J-gene trimming.

Germline V gene data show CDR1 as SGHRS and CDR2 as YFSETQ. The V and J ends lost 2 bases and 3 bases respectively, with 15 bases between them. The CDR3 loop spans 15 amino acids. The sequenced material came from PBMCs. The rearrangement joins TRBV5-1 to TRBJ2-7, with D possibly being TRBD1 (5 bases). This TCR derives from a girl under 18 in good health and CMV-seropositive. The CDR3, as DNA: TGCGCCAGCAGCTTTGGGGCCGCCGGCCTCTACGAGCAGTACTTC. Its translation is CASSFGAAGLYEQYF.